This T cell receptor beta chain is from a study of T cell responses to AZD1222 COVID-19 vaccine. Broader study findings: Compared with day 0, the breadth and depth of the Spike-specific TCR repertoire rose significantly after two doses of AZD1222. Sampling captured repertoires only after the peak T cell response. Within unmutated variant regions lay the reported targets of nearly half of spike-specific TCRs.

Only in-frame clones appear in the TCRdb table, and some are missing; sequencing was by immunoSEQ multiplex PCR. The sample comprises 150,000 or so clones, roughly 92% of which are singletons, and more than 5% rests with the top ten. The CDR3 is made up of 14 amino acids. The germline V gene encodes CDR1 SGHVS and CDR2 FQNEAQ. V dropped 6 bases and J dropped 0 bases, with 11 bases sitting between them. Of note for this clone: Its antigen is unidentified.

The clonotype was recovered from an adult in good health. V and J are TRBV7-8 and TRBJ1-1; D possibly corresponds to TRBD1 (5 bases). The specimen comprised peripheral blood, sampled on day 0 of AZD1222 vaccination. CDR3 sequence: CASSIGQMNTEAFF. CDR3 nucleotide sequence: TGTGCCAGCAGTATCGGACAAATGAACACTGAAGCTTTCTTT.